This T cell receptor (beta chain) was recorded in a study of PD-L1 blockade in urothelial cancer. Across the study: T cells were recovered from blood samples at a median of roughly 150,000.

Trimming took 2 bases from V and 5 from J, leaving 8 bases between them. The CDR3 is 12 residues long. Germline CDR1 is SGDLS and CDR2 is YYNGEE. Libraries were prepared by immunoSEQ multiplex PCR; TCRdb keeps only in-frame clonotypes and omits some of them. The data show around 66,000 clones, with roughly 90% seen just once and about 11% held by the top ten. As for time point: peripheral blood 6 weeks after treatment start. This specimen consisted of PBMCs, obtained around atezolizumab (anti-PD-L1) treatment. V and J are TRBV9 and TRBJ2-7; possibly TRBD2 for D (6 bases). The clonotype comes from a man between 60 and 75 years old with urothelial cancer. CDR3 coding DNA: TGTGCCAGCAGCGTGGGAGGAGACGAGCAGTACTTC. Protein sequence: CASSVGGDEQYF.